This TCR beta chain was obtained from a study of beta chain features in type 1 diabetes (dated by TCRdb to 2016 to 2019). With respect to the entire study: Mean age, gender distribution, total cell number and subset yield were not different between patients and healthy donors. Naive and central memory subsets were obtained from all 30 or so donors, but regulatory and stem cell-like memory subsets were isolated from only 8 patients and 8 healthy donors. In the study, recently diagnosed type 1 diabetes patients and matched healthy donors were compared on the TCRB repertoires of their sorted circulating CD4+ T cell subsets. A total of roughly 98,000,000 sorted cells were examined across all samples, and RNA yield correlated strongly with the number of cells per subset. Overall study results and their limits: Because cDNA was sequenced instead of genomic DNA, highly expressing activated cells could be over-represented, though the groups showed no difference in activation or CD3 levels. Only small numbers of individuals were included in the HLA sub-analyses, which left unresolved whether HLA type had any influence on TCRB rearrangement. Patients with type 1 diabetes made fewer insertions and deleted more nucleotides at VDJ recombination sites, implying thymic rearrangement abnormalities. Naive, central memory and regulatory TCRB repertoires appeared more similar among patients than among healthy donors. PCR might favor shorter templates, but patient and control samples were amplified and corrected together, so any skew would affect both groups equally. In all four CD4+ subsets, TCRB CDR3 length was moderately but significantly shorter in type 1 diabetes patients.

Each donor gave one peripheral blood draw, averaging around 120 mL, which was collected into heparinised tubes. Naive, central memory, regulatory and stem cell-like memory CD4+ T cells were sorted on a BD FACSAria II using a panel including CD45RO, CCR7, CD25, CD127, CD95 and CD27. Every sorted population had a purity above 95%. PBMCs were separated immediately by Lymphoprep density gradient centrifugation and were stained directly, without being cultured. So that batch effects would be minimized, each experiment stained and sorted samples in pairs, pairing one healthy donor with one patient. All of the isolated RNA was reverse transcribed with the High Capacity cDNA Reverse Transcription Kit, so expressed TCRB transcripts were sequenced. Deep immunoSEQ sequencing was applied to naive, central memory and regulatory T cell samples, giving an average of around 3.4 million total reads per sample. After sorted cells were lysed in RLT buffer, RNA was extracted with DNase-treated RNeasy Micro or Mini kits, with the choice depending on cell number. To prevent cross-contamination, every cell subset was processed on its own, while patient and healthy donor samples were processed together. The immunoSEQ multiplex PCR was used to amplify TCRB sequences from cDNA, yielding 87-bp fragments that span the CDR3 region. Amplicons were sequenced on the Illumina HiSeq platform. Regarding the original processing steps: PCR bias was corrected computationally using synthetic template baselines, and reads within Hamming distance 2 were collapsed, with unmergeable singletons discarded. Reads were aligned to IMGT to assign V, D and J genes, CDR3 length, and insertions or deletions at six rearrangement sites. Within each subset, clonotype counts were normalized to sorted cell number, and only after that were true diversity and Gini coefficients computed with the tcR R package. Repertoire sharing was quantified using the overlap coefficient calculated on TCRB nucleotide sequences. Out-of-frame TCRB sequences from naive cells were analyzed as a proxy for the pre-selection repertoire. This is the immuneACCESS table as TCRdb keeps it, with only in-frame sequences that have V and J called. A part of the clones is gone; compared with another copy, unresolved V genes explain less than half, and the rest is unexplained. Clone size and the V and J calls come from that table; the DNA yielded D and trimming. In all, the sample holds 970,000 or so clones, and 17% of those were seen once. The ten biggest clones cover about 0.025% of the sample.

From the germline V gene, CDR1 is MDHEN and CDR2 is SYDVKM. The CDR3 starts with the cysteine, ends with the phenylalanine, and has 15 residues. Just the 45-base CDR3 DNA is kept, in frame starting at base 1. V is clipped by 2 bases and J by 0 bases, and the sequence between their germline boundaries is 7 bases long. Points on this clone: The antigen this receptor binds is unknown. Per-base quality was not reported, and no clone a single base away is much larger than it. Other DNA sequences from this sample encode an identical CDR3 as well.

The TCR was taken from a woman between 18 and 29 years old in good health. Material: naive CD4+ T cells from blood. The cell subset or site label, as the study defines it: true naive CD4+ T cells. The chain was built from TRBV28 and TRBJ2-2; TRBD1 could be the D gene, as 5 bases match. This receptor carries the CDR3 CASSLGAANTGELFF. In nucleotide form, the sequence is TGTGCCAGCAGTTTAGGGGCAGCGAACACCGGGGAGCTGTTTTTT.